This TCR beta chain is from a study of blood T cell repertoires in COVID-19. Study at large: The cDNA or gDNA used as material had been derived from T cells, B-cell-depleted T cells, or PBMCs.

Source study methods: Reference gene primer amplification gave estimated nucleated cell counts. Profiled with immunoSEQ multiplex PCR; TCRdb holds only in-frame clones, not every one. V and J calls and clone size are those listed in that table; D and trimming were worked out from the DNA. This table holds hundreds of thousands of clones, around 90% found once. The TCR originated in a man between 60 and 75 years old with COVID-19, enrolled during active disease. The specimen sequenced was peripheral blood.

The CDR3 coding sequence is TGTGCCAGCAGCCCAGGGACAGGGAACAATTCACCCCTCCACTTT. Residues: CASSPGTGNNSPLHF. The chain couples TRBV7-2 to TRBJ1-6, with 9 bases that match TRBD1. The J segment lost 7 bases and the V segment lost 5 bases, leaving 6 bases of the junction unmatched. There are 15 residues in the CDR3. Germline assignment: CDR1 SGHTA and CDR2 FQGNSA.